The entry below describes one T cell receptor beta chain. The target antigen is unknown. The record originates from a study of T cell repertoires in cytomegalovirus infection. TCRdb called the reads again in MiXCR, with one record for every CDR3 protein. The sample yields around 49,000 distinct CDR3 sequences, around 20% seen once. Germline V CDR1 and CDR2: SEHNR, FQNEAQ (reference sequence). This CDR3 is built from 14 residues. The V and J ends lost 5 bases and 6 bases respectively, with 14 bases between them. The chain couples TRBV7-9 to TRBJ2-1; the D gene is possibly TRBD2 (5 bases). Specimen: CD8+ T cells from cultured PBMCs, collected from culture after CMV antigen stimulation. The receptor was derived from a human donor in good health (CMV status not recorded). Some clones in this sample may be carry-over from other donors' samples. The CDR3 protein is CASSLGSLGNEQFF. The DNA of the CDR3 is TGTGCCAGCAGCCTGGGGAGCCTAGGCAATGAGCAGTTCTTC.